Below, 3 T cell receptor beta chains from the same sample are listed, as sequenced in a study of human T cells and chemical hapten exposure. TCRdb redid the calling of the RACE reads with MiXCR, one entry per CDR3 protein. Of 70,000 to 100,000 distinct CDR3 sequences in the sample, under 9% were seen once. Time point defined: patch test 1, 2 weeks after DPC sensitization. Treatment defined: therapeutic diphenylcyclopropenone sensitization with weekly scalp DPC. Sequences were derived from whole blood, sampled in connection with sensitization to the hapten diphenylcyclopropenone (DPC). Source of these receptors: a woman in her thirties with alopecia areata. Some clones in this sample may be carry-over from other donors' samples.

This clonotype was detected only a few times. CDR3 sequence (DNA): TGTGCCAGCAGTTACACCGGGACAGCATATAGCAATCAGCCCCAGCATTTT. Its translation: CASSYTGTAYSNQPQHF. This sequence joins TRBV6-2 or TRBV6-3 and TRBJ1-5; 7 bases map to TRBD1. With 2 bases clipped from V and 0 bases from J, the junction kept 7 bases outside the gene matches. CDR3 length: 17 amino acids. CDR1 and CDR2 from the germline V gene are MNHEY and SVGEGT.

This clonotype was found many times. The chain recombines TRBV11-2 with TRBJ2-2; 9 positions agree with TRBD1. Germline CDR1 reads SGHAT; CDR2 reads FQNNGV. The length of the CDR3 is 16 residues. V gave up 6 bases and J gave up 5 bases; unmatched junction bases: 10. The CDR3 region has the DNA TGTGCCAGCAGGTCCTCCGGGACAGGGACTACCGGGGAGCTGTTTTTT. Its protein product is CASRSSGTGTTGELFF.

Ten or more counts support this clonotype. No DNA is shown, since the ends of the CDR3 on it are uncertain; the CDR3 is the one TCRdb lists. The rearrangement uses TRBV12-3 or TRBV12-4 and TRBJ1-2; the table calls TRBD1, which could not be checked here. Termini included, the CDR3 measures 15 amino acids. The CDR3 spells CASSSSGGTIYGYTF.